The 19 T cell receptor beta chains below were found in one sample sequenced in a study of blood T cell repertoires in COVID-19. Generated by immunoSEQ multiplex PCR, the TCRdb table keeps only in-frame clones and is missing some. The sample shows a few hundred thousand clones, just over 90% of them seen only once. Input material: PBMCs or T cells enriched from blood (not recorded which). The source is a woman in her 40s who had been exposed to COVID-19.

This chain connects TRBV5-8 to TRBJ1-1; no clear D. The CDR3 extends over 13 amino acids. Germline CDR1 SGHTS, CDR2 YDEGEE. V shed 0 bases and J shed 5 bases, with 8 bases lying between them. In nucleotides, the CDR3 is TGTGCCAGCAGCTTGGGGGCAAATACTGAAGCTTTCTTT. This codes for CASSLGANTEAFF.

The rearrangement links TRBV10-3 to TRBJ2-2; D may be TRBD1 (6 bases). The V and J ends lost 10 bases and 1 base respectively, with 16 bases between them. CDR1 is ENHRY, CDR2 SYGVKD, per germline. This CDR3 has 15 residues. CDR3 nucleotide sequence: TGTGCCAGTGGGGACAATGGGGAGAACACCGGGGAGCTGTTTTTT. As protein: CASGDNGENTGELFF.

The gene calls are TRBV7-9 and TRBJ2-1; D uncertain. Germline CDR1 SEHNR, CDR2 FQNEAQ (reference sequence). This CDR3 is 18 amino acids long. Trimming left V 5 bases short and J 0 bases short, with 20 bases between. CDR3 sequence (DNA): TGTGCCAGCAGCCCATCTCGAAATCTCCTCAGCTCCTACAATGAGCAGTTCTTC. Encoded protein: CASSPSRNLLSSYNEQFF.

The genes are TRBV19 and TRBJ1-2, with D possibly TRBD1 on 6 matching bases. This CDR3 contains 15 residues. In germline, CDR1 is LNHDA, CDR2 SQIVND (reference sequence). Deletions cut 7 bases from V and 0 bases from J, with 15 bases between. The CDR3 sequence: CASTEGTSANYGYTF. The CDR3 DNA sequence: TGTGCCAGTACTGAGGGGACAAGTGCTAACTATGGCTACACCTTC.

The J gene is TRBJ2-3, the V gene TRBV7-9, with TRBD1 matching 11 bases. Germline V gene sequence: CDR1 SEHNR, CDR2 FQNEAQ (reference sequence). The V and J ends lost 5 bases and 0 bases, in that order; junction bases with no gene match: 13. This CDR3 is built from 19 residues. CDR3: CASSNTGTGGSPSTDTQYF. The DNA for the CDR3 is TGTGCCAGCAGCAACACCGGGACAGGGGGTTCCCCTAGCACAGATACGCAGTATTTT.

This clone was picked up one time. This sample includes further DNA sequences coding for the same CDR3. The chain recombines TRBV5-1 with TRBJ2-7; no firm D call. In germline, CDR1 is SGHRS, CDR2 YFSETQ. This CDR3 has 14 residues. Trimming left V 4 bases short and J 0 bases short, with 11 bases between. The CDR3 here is CASSPLRSSYEQYF. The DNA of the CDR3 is TGCGCCAGCAGCCCGTTAAGGAGCTCCTACGAGCAGTACTTC.

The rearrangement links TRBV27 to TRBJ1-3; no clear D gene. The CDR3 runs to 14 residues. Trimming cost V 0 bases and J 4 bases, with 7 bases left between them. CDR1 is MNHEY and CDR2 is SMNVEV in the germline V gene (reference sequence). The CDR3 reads CASSLSPRGNTIYF. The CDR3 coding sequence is TGTGCCAGCAGTTTATCTCCCCGGGGAAACACCATATATTTT.

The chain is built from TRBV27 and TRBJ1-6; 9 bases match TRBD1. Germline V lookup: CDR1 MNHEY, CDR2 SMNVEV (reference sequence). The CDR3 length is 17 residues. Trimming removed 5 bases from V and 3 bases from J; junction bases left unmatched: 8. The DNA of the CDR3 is TGTGCCAGCAGTCCTTTACAGGGGGCTAGCTATAATTCACCCCTCCACTTT. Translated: CASSPLQGASYNSPLHF.

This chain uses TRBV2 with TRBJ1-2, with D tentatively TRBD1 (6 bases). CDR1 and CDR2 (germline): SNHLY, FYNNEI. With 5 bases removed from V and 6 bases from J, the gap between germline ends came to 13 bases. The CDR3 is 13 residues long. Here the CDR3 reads CASSPGTFDGYTF. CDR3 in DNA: TGTGCCAGCAGTCCGGGGACATTCGATGGCTACACCTTC.

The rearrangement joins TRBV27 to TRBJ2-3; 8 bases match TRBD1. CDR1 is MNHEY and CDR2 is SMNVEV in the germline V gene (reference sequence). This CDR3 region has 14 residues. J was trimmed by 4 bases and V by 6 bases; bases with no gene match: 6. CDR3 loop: CASSRWTGPDTQYF. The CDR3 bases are TGTGCCAGCAGCCGTTGGACAGGGCCAGATACGCAGTATTTT.

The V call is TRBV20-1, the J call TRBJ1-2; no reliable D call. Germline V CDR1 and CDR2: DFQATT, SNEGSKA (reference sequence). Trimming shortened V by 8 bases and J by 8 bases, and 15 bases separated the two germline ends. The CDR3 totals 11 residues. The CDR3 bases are TGCAGTTCGGACCTCTCGGGAGGCTACACCTTC. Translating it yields CSSDLSGGYTF.

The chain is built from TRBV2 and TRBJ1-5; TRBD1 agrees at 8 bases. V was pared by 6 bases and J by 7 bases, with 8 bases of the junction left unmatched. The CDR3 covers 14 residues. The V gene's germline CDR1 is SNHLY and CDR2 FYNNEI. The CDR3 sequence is CASSDRGSRQPQHF. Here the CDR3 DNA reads TGTGCCAGCAGCGACAGGGGATCGAGGCAGCCCCAGCATTTT.

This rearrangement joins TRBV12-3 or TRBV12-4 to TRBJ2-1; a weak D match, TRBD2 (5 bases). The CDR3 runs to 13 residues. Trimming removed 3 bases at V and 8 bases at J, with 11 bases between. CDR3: CASSFEPRDEQFF. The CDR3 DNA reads TGTGCCAGCAGTTTTGAACCGAGGGATGAGCAGTTCTTC.

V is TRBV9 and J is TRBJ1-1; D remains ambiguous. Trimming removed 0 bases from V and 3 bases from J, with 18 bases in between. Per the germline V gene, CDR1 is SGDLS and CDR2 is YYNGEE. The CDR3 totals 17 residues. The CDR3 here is CASSVDGGHTLDTEAFF. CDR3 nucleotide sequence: TGTGCCAGCAGCGTAGACGGCGGTCACACCTTGGACACTGAAGCTTTCTTT.

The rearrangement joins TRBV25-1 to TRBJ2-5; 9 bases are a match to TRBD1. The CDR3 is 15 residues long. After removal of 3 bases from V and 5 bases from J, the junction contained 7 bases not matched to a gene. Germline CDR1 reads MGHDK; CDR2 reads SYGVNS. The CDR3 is CASSDPGTGIETQYF. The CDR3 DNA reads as TGTGCCAGCAGTGATCCCGGGACAGGGATCGAGACCCAGTACTTC.

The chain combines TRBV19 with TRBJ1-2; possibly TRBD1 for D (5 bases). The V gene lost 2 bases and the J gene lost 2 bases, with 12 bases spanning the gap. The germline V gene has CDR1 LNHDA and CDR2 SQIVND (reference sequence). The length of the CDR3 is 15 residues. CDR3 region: CASSIRPQGNYGYTF. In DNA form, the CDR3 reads TGTGCCAGTAGTATACGGCCGCAGGGAAACTATGGCTACACCTTC.

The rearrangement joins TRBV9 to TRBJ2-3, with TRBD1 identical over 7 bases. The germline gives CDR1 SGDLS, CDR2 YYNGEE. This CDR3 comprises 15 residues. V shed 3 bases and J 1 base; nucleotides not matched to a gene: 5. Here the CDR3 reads CASSARQGGTDTQYF. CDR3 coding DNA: TGTGCCAGCAGCGCCCGACAGGGCGGCACAGATACGCAGTATTTT. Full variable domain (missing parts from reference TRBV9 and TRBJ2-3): DSGVTQTPKHLITATGQRVTLRCSPRSGDLSVYWYQQSLDQGLQFLIQYYNGEERAKGNILERFSAQQFPDLHSELNLSSLELGDSALYFCASSARQGGTDTQYFGPGTRLTVL.

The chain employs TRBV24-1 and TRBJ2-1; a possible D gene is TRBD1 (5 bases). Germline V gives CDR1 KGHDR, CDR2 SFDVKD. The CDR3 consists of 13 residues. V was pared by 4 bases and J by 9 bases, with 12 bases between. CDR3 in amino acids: CATSDSRVAEQFF. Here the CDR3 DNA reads TGTGCCACCAGTGACAGCAGGGTTGCTGAGCAGTTCTTC.

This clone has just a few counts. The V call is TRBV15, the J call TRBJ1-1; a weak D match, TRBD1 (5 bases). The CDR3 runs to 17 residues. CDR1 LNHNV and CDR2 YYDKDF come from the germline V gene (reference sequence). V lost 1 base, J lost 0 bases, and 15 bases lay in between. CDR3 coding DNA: TGTGCCACCAGCAGAGTGCGGACATTAGAATTGAACACTGAAGCTTTCTTT. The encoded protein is CATSRVRTLELNTEAFF.